One sample yielded the 27 T cell receptor beta chains listed below, sequenced in a study of Ad26.COV2.S vaccination and SARS-CoV-2 variants (dated by TCRdb to the early 2020s). This specimen's treatment or condition label, interpreted: roughly 19 received Ad26.COV2.S at low or high dose, single or two shots; several received placebo; per-sample allocation not given. For vaccine and placebo recipients, repertoires were sequenced using samples collected on day 63 after the first injection. The method behind the library was the immunoSEQ multiplex PCR assay. TCRdb mirrors the immuneACCESS table, restricted to in-frame sequences. Some clones are absent from its copies; in checked studies, under half trace to an unresolved V gene, and the reason for the others is unknown. Recorded for this sample are about 680,000 clones; about 89% of them occurred a single time. The biggest ten clones account for around 1.5% of the sample.

Material: peripheral blood, obtained in a trial of Ad26.COV2.S vaccine versus placebo. The receptors were sampled from a person between 18 and 60 years old who received the Ad26.COV2.S COVID-19 vaccine or a placebo.

V and J are TRBV7-2 and TRBJ2-7; 8 bases agree with TRBD1. V was pared by 5 bases and J by 3 bases, with 6 bases of the junction left unmatched. Germline V gene sequence: CDR1 SGHTA, CDR2 FQGNSA. The CDR3 extends over 14 amino acids. CDR3 sequence (DNA): TGTGCCAGCAGCCTGTCAGGGGGCCACTACGAGCAGTACTTC. It codes for CASSLSGGHYEQYF.

This rearrangement joins TRBV30 to TRBJ1-5; perhaps TRBD1 as D (5 bases). The V gene's germline CDR1 is GTSNPN and CDR2 SVGIG (reference sequence). Deletions cut 0 bases from V and 5 bases from J, with 17 bases between. This CDR3 is 16 amino acids long. CDR3 in DNA: TGTGCCTGGAGTGTACGGGGGGGAAGGGGCGATCAGCCCCAGCATTTT. Residues: CAWSVRGGRGDQPQHF.

Note on this clone: Other DNA sequences within the sample encode an identical CDR3. J is TRBJ2-7 and V is TRBV11-1, with D unresolved. V was shortened by 2 bases and J by 4 bases, with 6 bases between the two germline ends. From germline, CDR1 is SGHAT and CDR2 FQDESV (reference sequence). The CDR3 totals 12 residues. The CDR3 DNA reads TGTGCCAGCAGCTTATCCAGTTACGAGCAGTACTTC. It codes for CASSLSSYEQYF.

The chain recombines TRBV7-2 with TRBJ1-2; weak D call: TRBD1 (5 bases). Germline assignment: CDR1 SGHTA and CDR2 FQGNSA. The CDR3 totals 13 residues. Trimming cost V 5 bases and J 5 bases, with 12 bases left between them. The DNA of the CDR3 is TGTGCCAGCAGCCGGGGCTCGGAGTATGGCTACACCTTC. Encoded protein: CASSRGSEYGYTF.

The rearrangement uses TRBV7-8 and TRBJ2-3, with D unclear. Germline CDR1 is SGHVS and CDR2 is FQNEAQ. The CDR3 is made up of 13 amino acids. V lost 0 bases to trimming and J lost 4 bases, with 5 bases between them. CDR3 loop: CASSLAGPDTQYF. The CDR3 bases are TGTGCCAGCAGCTTAGCCGGCCCAGATACGCAGTATTTT.

V is TRBV29-1 and J is TRBJ1-1; D unresolved. V was trimmed by 8 bases and J by 3 bases, leaving 13 bases between them. The CDR3 totals 12 residues. Germline CDR1 SQVTM, CDR2 ANQGSEA. Written as DNA, the CDR3 is TGCAGCACCCGCGTGGGGTACACTGAAGCTTTCTTT. This gives the protein CSTRVGYTEAFF.

CDR3 region: CASTVWGDTEAFF. The CDR3 coding sequence is TGTGCCAGCACCGTTTGGGGCGACACTGAAGCTTTCTTT. The gene calls are TRBV6-5 and TRBJ1-1, with D perhaps TRBD1 (5 bases). The germline V and J ends were trimmed by 7 bases and 3 bases, with 12 bases remaining between them. The CDR3 contains 13 residues. Germline lookup yields CDR1 MNHEY and CDR2 SVGAGI.

This chain links TRBV5-1 with TRBJ2-7; unclear D gene. Germline values: CDR1 SGHRS, CDR2 YFSETQ. Between the trimmed V and J ends, which lost 4 bases and 1 base, there was a span of 6 bases. The CDR3 is made up of 12 amino acids. CDR3 amino acids: CASSLISYEQYF. The CDR3 bases are TGCGCCAGCAGCCTTATATCCTACGAGCAGTACTTC.

The genes are TRBV5-4 and TRBJ2-7; D not certain. The germline gives CDR1 SGHNT, CDR2 YYREEE (reference sequence). The V end lost 3 bases, the J end lost 0 bases, and 16 bases lay between the germline ends. The CDR3 length is 16 residues. This chain's CDR3 is CASSSRTDPFSYEQYF. CDR3 DNA sequence: TGTGCCAGCAGCTCCAGGACGGACCCTTTCTCCTACGAGCAGTACTTC. Using reference TRBV5-4 and TRBJ2-7 for the parts outside the CDR3, the full variable domain is ETGVTQSPTHLIKTRGQQVTLRCSSQSGHNTVSWYQQALGQGPQFIFQYYREEENGRGNFPPRFSGLQFPNYSSELNVNALELDDSALYLCASSSRTDPFSYEQYFGPGTRLTVT.

This clone was seen only once. The V gene is TRBV18, the J gene TRBJ2-7, with 7 positions matching TRBD2. CDR1 KGHSH and CDR2 LQKENI come from the germline V gene. The CDR3 totals 15 residues. V shed 3 bases and J 6 bases; nucleotides not matched to a gene: 11. CDR3 sequence reads: CASSPTPGLPIEQYF. For the CDR3, the DNA is TGTGCCAGCTCACCGACCCCGGGACTACCTATCGAGCAGTACTTC. The full variable domain, completed using reference TRBV18 and TRBJ2-7, is NAGVMQNPRHLVRRRGQEARLRCSPMKGHSHVYWYRQLPEEGLKFMVYLQKENIIDESGMPKERFSAEFPKEGPSILRIQQVVRGDSAAYFCASSPTPGLPIEQYFGPGTRLTVT.

The rearrangement joins TRBV9 to TRBJ1-3, with D hard to call. Germline CDR1 reads SGDLS; CDR2 reads YYNGEE. This CDR3 is built from 14 residues. V was clipped by 4 bases and J by 0 bases, with 8 bases between them. In DNA, the CDR3 is TGTGCCAGCAGCCCCCCCGGCTCTGGAAACACCATATATTTT. Protein sequence: CASSPPGSGNTIYF.

The chain employs TRBV5-1 and TRBJ2-5; 9 positions match TRBD1. There are 16 residues in the CDR3. V lost 4 bases and J lost 6; bases outside the gene matches: 13. Germline assignment: CDR1 SGHRS and CDR2 YFSETQ. CDR3 DNA sequence: TGCGCCAGCAGCGCTGGGACAGGGCTTTGGGCGAAGACCCAGTACTTC. Encoded protein: CASSAGTGLWAKTQYF.

The chain carries TRBV2 and TRBJ2-1, with D perhaps matching TRBD2 (7 bases). Germline V gives CDR1 SNHLY, CDR2 FYNNEI. CDR3 size: 19 residues. V was clipped by 10 bases and J by 4 bases, with 32 bases between them. The CDR3 region has the DNA TGTGCCAATAACAGGGCGGGGGTAACTCCGACAACCCTATACAATGAGCAGTTCTTC. This encodes CANNRAGVTPTTLYNEQFF.

The rearrangement links TRBV11-2 to TRBJ1-6, with D possibly matching TRBD1 (6 bases). The V end lost 5 bases, the J end lost 8 bases, and 16 bases lay between the germline ends. The CDR3 covers 15 residues. The V gene's germline CDR1 is SGHAT and CDR2 FQNNGV. The CDR3 region is CASSPRGAGDSPLHF. The CDR3 DNA is TGTGCCAGCAGCCCCCGGGGGGCCGGGGATTCACCCCTCCACTTT.

As for this clone: Other DNA sequences in this specimen translate into the identical CDR3. This chain links TRBV19 with TRBJ2-2; D is ambiguous. V was clipped by 3 bases and J by 2 bases, with 7 bases between them. This CDR3 comprises 14 residues. The germline V gene has CDR1 LNHDA and CDR2 SQIVND (reference sequence). The CDR3 DNA follows: TGTGCCAGTAGTATCGGCAGTAACACCGGGGAGCTGTTTTTT. It is translated as CASSIGSNTGELFF. Variable domain in full (rest from reference TRBV19 and TRBJ2-2): DGGITQSPKYLFRKEGQNVTLSCEQNLNHDAMYWYRQDPGQGLRLIYYSQIVNDFQKGDIAEGYSVSREKKESFPLTVTSAQKNPTAFYLCASSIGSNTGELFFGEGSRLTVL.

V is TRBV9 and J is TRBJ1-1, with no clear D. Germline loops: CDR1 SGDLS, CDR2 YYNGEE. Trimming pared 0 bases from V and 6 bases from J, leaving 12 bases between. The CDR3 is 14 amino acids. DNA of the CDR3: TGTGCCAGCAGCGTAGGTTTCTTAACAGCTGAAGCTTTCTTT. This encodes CASSVGFLTAEAFF.

The chain combines TRBV5-4 with TRBJ1-5; D not certain. The CDR3 loop spans 15 amino acids. Germline CDR1 is SGHNT and CDR2 is YYREEE (reference sequence). Trimming pared 0 bases from V and 0 bases from J, leaving 7 bases between. The CDR3 region has the DNA TGTGCCAGCAGCTTGGCAGGAGCTAGCAATCAGCCCCAGCATTTT. Its translation is CASSLAGASNQPQHF.

This chain joins TRBV4-1 and TRBJ1-6; 7 bases fit TRBD1. CDR1 MGHRA and CDR2 YSYEKL come from the germline V gene. V trimming: 0 bases; J trimming: 7 bases; junction bases outside the gene matches: 18. The CDR3 has 20 residues. CDR3 protein: CASSQEFFGSGQVKNSPLHF. CDR3 DNA sequence: TGCGCCAGCAGCCAAGAATTCTTCGGCTCCGGACAGGTGAAAAATTCACCCCTCCACTTT.

The V call is TRBV6-1, the J call TRBJ2-3; TRBD2 is a possible D gene (5 bases). V shed 0 bases and J shed 4 bases, with 17 bases lying between them. The CDR3 is 17 amino acids. Germline CDR1 is MNHNS and CDR2 is SASEGT. The CDR3 sequence: CASSEARVGGSADTQYF. CDR3 sequence (DNA): TGTGCCAGCAGTGAAGCGCGGGTTGGTGGGAGCGCAGATACGCAGTATTTT.

The genes are TRBV29-1 and TRBJ2-7, with TRBD1 as a possible D gene (6 bases). CDR1 and CDR2 (germline): SQVTM, ANQGSEA. The CDR3 totals 12 residues. The germline V and J ends were trimmed by 7 bases and 4 bases, with 14 bases remaining between them. The CDR3 DNA reads as TGCAGCGCGAAAAGGGGGATGTACGAGCAGTACTTC. Its translation: CSAKRGMYEQYF.

V gene TRBV7-9 combines with J gene TRBJ1-3; perhaps TRBD1 as D (5 bases). This CDR3 contains 14 residues. Per the germline V gene, CDR1 is SEHNR and CDR2 is FQNEAQ (reference sequence). V was cut by 5 bases and J by 6 bases, with 14 bases left in between. The CDR3 is CASSPSGGTNTIYF. CDR3 DNA: TGTGCCAGCAGCCCCAGCGGGGGTACAAACACCATATATTTT. Filled out from reference TRBV7-9 and TRBJ1-3, the complete variable domain reads DTGVSQNPRHKITKRGQNVTFRCDPISEHNRLYWYRQTLGQGPEFLTYFQNEAQLEKSRLLSDRFSAERPKGSFSTLEIQRTEQGDSAMYLCASSPSGGTNTIYFGEGSWLTVV.

The rearrangement links TRBV25-1 to TRBJ1-4; the D gene is possibly TRBD1 (6 bases). Deletions cut 2 bases from V and 5 bases from J, with 9 bases between. The germline V gene has CDR1 MGHDK and CDR2 SYGVNS. This CDR3 is 14 amino acids long. This CDR3 is CASSETRGNEKLFF. The DNA of the CDR3 is TGTGCCAGCAGTGAAACCAGGGGCAATGAAAAACTGTTTTTT.

V and J are TRBV4-2 and TRBJ1-3; 9 bases match TRBD1. Per germline, CDR1 LGHNA and CDR2 YNFKEQ. CDR3 length: 16 amino acids. The V and J ends lost 6 bases and 8 bases, in that order; junction bases with no gene match: 14. CDR3 sequence reads: CASSPRGQGGGDTIYF. The CDR3 DNA reads TGTGCCAGCAGTCCGCGGGGACAGGGAGGAGGAGACACCATATATTTT.

In this sample, this clone turned up once. The chain couples TRBV13 to TRBJ2-1, with 10 nucleotides matching TRBD2. The germline V gene has CDR1 PRHDT and CDR2 FYEKMQ (reference sequence). Trimming removed 2 bases from V and 8 bases from J; junction bases left unmatched: 6. The CDR3 is 15 residues long. DNA of the CDR3: TGTGCCAGCAGCTTATCGCTAGCGGGAGATGATGAGCAGTTCTTC. It codes for CASSLSLAGDDEQFF.

The chain employs TRBV6-6 and TRBJ2-3; D possibly corresponds to TRBD2 (6 bases). The CDR3 runs to 15 residues. The V gene lost 2 bases and the J gene lost 6 bases, with 15 bases spanning the gap. Germline V gene lookup returns CDR1 MNHNY and CDR2 SVGAGI (reference sequence). The CDR3 DNA reads as TGTGCCAGCAGTTACCCGGGCGGTGGGGGGGATACGCAGTATTTT. It codes for CASSYPGGGGDTQYF.

This clone was picked up one time. This chain uses TRBV5-4 with TRBJ2-2; TRBD2 aligns across 11 bases. Unmatched junction bases numbered 1, after V lost 3 bases and J lost 3 bases. CDR3 length equals 15 residues. Germline V CDR1 and CDR2: SGHNT, YYREEE (reference sequence). In nucleotides, the CDR3 is TGTGCCAGCAGCTCACTAGCGGGAGACACCGGGGAGCTGTTTTTT. Its translation is CASSSLAGDTGELFF.

The chain carries TRBV10-3 and TRBJ1-6, with D perhaps TRBD1 (5 bases). V was trimmed by 3 bases and J by 7 bases, leaving 19 bases between them. The CDR3 is 17 residues long. In germline, CDR1 is ENHRY, CDR2 SYGVKD. In nucleotides, the CDR3 is TGTGCCATCAGTGACCCGGGGACTGGGGCCATGAATTCACCCCTCCACTTT. It encodes CAISDPGTGAMNSPLHF.